The 11 T cell receptor beta chains listed next were all sequenced from one sample in a study of CD8+CD57+ T cells in acquired aplastic anemia. Researchers used genomic DNA as the template to profile TCR beta VDJ and CDR3. From the reads, TCRdb called clonotypes with MiXCR, one entry per CDR3 protein. The sample lists 400,000 to 500,000 distinct CDR3 sequences, roughly 64% occurring once. Sequencing was performed on sorted CD4+, CD8+, or CD8+CD57+ T cells (not recorded which) from PBMCs. The origin of the receptors is a human donor in good health, serving as a control.

This clonotype was seen ten or more times. The chain links TRBV2 to TRBJ1-2; TRBD1 might be the D (5 bases). Germline values: CDR1 SNHLY, CDR2 FYNNEI. The CDR3 totals 14 residues. V was shortened by 2 bases and J by 8 bases, with 15 bases between the two germline ends. The DNA of the CDR3 is TGTGCCAGCAGTGAATTGCAGGGAGAGGGCGGCTACACCTTC. Encoded protein: CASSELQGEGGYTF.

V gene TRBV2 combines with J gene TRBJ2-7, with a possible D match to TRBD1 (5 bases). The CDR3 runs to 14 residues. The germline V gene has CDR1 SNHLY and CDR2 FYNNEI. V was pared by 5 bases and J by 5 bases, with 16 bases between. This CDR3 reads CASSRAGFVNEQYF. The CDR3 DNA reads as TGTGCCAGCAGTCGCGCAGGGTTTGTTAACGAGCAGTACTTC.

This clonotype was seen repeatedly, ten times or more. The chain combines TRBV5-1 with TRBJ1-1, with a weak D call TRBD1 (5 bases). V lost 1 base to trimming and J lost 4 bases, with 8 bases between them. This CDR3 is 13 amino acids long. The germline gives CDR1 SGHRS, CDR2 YFSETQ. The CDR3 DNA reads as TGCGCCAGCAGCTTGTCAGGGATCACTGAAGCTTTCTTT. Its translation: CASSLSGITEAFF.

The chain combines TRBV5-4 with TRBJ1-6; D not resolved. The CDR3 totals 13 residues. Germline values: CDR1 SGHNT, CDR2 YYREEE (reference sequence). The ends were cut back, 4 bases at V and 9 bases at J, with 11 bases in the middle. The CDR3 DNA reads TGTGCCAGCAGCCAAGGGCGTCCTTCACCCCTCCACTTT. It is translated as CASSQGRPSPLHF.

Points on this clonotype: No conserved phenylalanine or tryptophan ends this CDR3, so it is likely a read error. V is TRBV7-8 and J is TRBJ1-2, with D maybe TRBD1 (6 bases). The germline V gene encodes CDR1 SGHVS and CDR2 FQNEAQ. The CDR3 is 13 residues long. The V gene lost 10 bases and the J gene lost 7 bases, with 19 bases spanning the gap. CDR3 in amino acids: CATRTGTGFGYTT. The DNA for the CDR3 is TGTGCCACAAGAACCGGCACAGGGTTTGGCTACACCACC.

This chain joins TRBV7-3 and TRBJ2-7; no reliable D call. The V gene's germline CDR1 is SGHTA and CDR2 FQGTGA. V lost 5 bases, J lost 0 bases, and 14 bases lay in between. The CDR3 runs to 15 residues. The CDR3 DNA follows: TGTGCCAGCAGCGTCGCACCATCGAGCTCCTACGAGCAGTACTTC. Translated: CASSVAPSSSYEQYF.

This clonotype was recorded many times. The chain has TRBV7-9 and TRBJ1-5; no clear D gene. CDR3 length equals 14 residues. Germline CDR1 and CDR2: SEHNR and FQNEAQ (reference sequence). Trimming cost V 6 bases and J 3 bases, with 12 bases left between them. The CDR3 nucleotides are TGTGCCAGCAGTATTGACTCGGCCAATCAGCCCCAGCATTTT. It codes for CASSIDSANQPQHF.

Details on this clonotype: The conserved final phenylalanine or tryptophan is absent from the CDR3, which likely points to a read error. Because the CDR3's place on the DNA is in doubt, the DNA is left out and the CDR3 is given as listed by TCRdb. The CDR3 sequence: CASSDRLNTGGYI. J is TRBJ1-1 and V is TRBV9. From its first to its last residue, the CDR3 has 13 amino acids. Germline values: CDR1 SGDLS, CDR2 YYNGEE.

Turning to this clonotype: At one end, the junction sequence differs from germline, possibly due to a read error. The genes are TRBV15 and TRBJ2-5; D gene ambiguous. In germline, CDR1 is LNHNV, CDR2 YYDKDF (reference sequence). The CDR3 runs 14 residues. CDR3 sequence (DNA): TGTGCCACCAGCAGAGAGAAACCGCAAGATACCCAGTACTTC. It codes for CATSREKPQDTQYF.

J is TRBJ2-5 and V is TRBV12-3 or TRBV12-4; the match to TRBD1 covers 8 bases. The junction had 9 bases not matched to a gene; V was cut back by 7 bases and J by 5 bases. The CDR3 is 14 amino acids. CDR3 DNA: TGTGCCAGCACCGACCGGACAGGGTTGGAGACCCAGTACTTC. Translating it yields CASTDRTGLETQYF.

This clonotype has at least ten counts. The rearrangement joins TRBV29-1 to TRBJ2-2; tentatively, D is TRBD1 (6 bases). Trimming removed 6 bases at V and 1 base at J, with 12 bases between. The CDR3 runs to 14 residues. Per the germline V gene, CDR1 is SQVTM and CDR2 is ANQGSEA. CDR3 amino acids: CSVRRGQNTGELFF. As DNA, the CDR3 is TGCAGCGTCCGACGGGGACAGAACACCGGGGAGCTGTTTTTT.